This T cell receptor beta chain was recovered during a study of T cells in narcolepsy. Study-wide results and limits: Reportedly, autoreactive clonotypes were serially detected in patients' blood but not controls'.

As regards this clone: Its antigen is unknown.

Losses at the gene ends were 5 bases for V and 6 bases for J; bases not matched to a gene: 10. This CDR3 is built from 14 residues. CDR1 SGHTA and CDR2 FQGNSA come from the germline V gene. Data came from immunoSEQ multiplex PCR; TCRdb stores just in-frame clones and leaves some out. The profile covers 30,000 to 45,000 clones, with roughly 87% appearing a single time and roughly 0.79% taken by the ten largest. The chain employs TRBV7-2 and TRBJ2-7; 7 bases match TRBD2. The specimen sequenced was CD45RA- memory CD4+ T cells from PBMCs. This receptor was obtained from a human donor with narcolepsy. CDR3 protein: CASSPRTRKVEQYF. CDR3 bases: TGTGCCAGCAGCCCCCGGACTAGGAAGGTCGAGCAGTACTTC.